A selection of T cell receptor beta chains follows, all from one sample in a study of T cell responses to AZD1222 COVID-19 vaccine. TCRdb's table, derived via immunoSEQ multiplex PCR, lists solely in-frame clones and lacks some. The sample includes roughly 260,000 clones, over 85% of them seen just once. The source was peripheral blood, collected on day 0 of AZD1222 vaccination. The source is an adult in good health. Each CDR3 is given with its conserved first and last residue. The order of the fields is J gene, D gene, clone size, V gene, CDR3 DNA, CDR3 protein. D genes are given only for firm matches. A clone size is listed for some rows: how often the clone was seen (once, few, many), or a class if it is expanded.

TRBJ2-5,NA,once,TRBV9,TGTGCCAGCAGCGTAGGTCCCACACGCGGGGAGACCCAGTACTTC,CASSVGPTRGETQYF
TRBJ1-2,TRBD1,NA,TRBV6-5,TGTGCCAGCAGTAAGCGGACAGGGGAGGGCTACACCTTC,CASSKRTGEGYTF
TRBJ2-2,NA,NA,TRBV27,TGTGCCAGCAGTTTAAACCGGGACGCTTCAGGGGAGCTGTTTTTT,CASSLNRDASGELFF
TRBJ1-1,NA,NA,TRBV4-2,TGTGCCAGCAGCCAAGATATAAGGGGGATGGCTGAAGCTTTCTTT,CASSQDIRGMAEAFF
TRBJ1-5,NA,NA,TRBV3-1/TRBV3-2,TGTGCCAGCAGCTCCGGGGGGCTCGGTCAGCCCCAGCATTTT,CASSSGGLGQPQHF
TRBJ2-7,NA,few,TRBV7-2,TGTGCCAGCAGCTTAGTCTACGAGCAGTACTTC,CASSLVYEQYF
TRBJ2-3,TRBD1,NA,TRBV7-6,TGTGCCAGCAGCTCATACTCGGGACAGATTAGGACAGATACGCAGTATTTT,CASSSYSGQIRTDTQYF
TRBJ2-5,NA,NA,TRBV7-3,TGTGCCAGCAGCTGGAGGGAGGCCCAGTACTTC,CASSWREAQYF
TRBJ1-1,NA,NA,TRBV20-1,TGCAGTGCTAGAGCGCGGGGCCTAGGGTTCTTT,CSARARGLGFF
TRBJ1-2,TRBD1,NA,TRBV5-1,TGCGCCAGCAGCCTCGGGACAGGGGGACGCGGCTACACCTTC,CASSLGTGGRGYTF
TRBJ1-2,NA,NA,TRBV28,TGTGCCAGCAGCTCGGACAGTATCTATGGCTACACCTTC,CASSSDSIYGYTF
TRBJ1-6,TRBD1,NA,TRBV5-1,TGCGCCAGCAGCGGGACAGTTGTTGGTTCACCCCTCCACTTT,CASSGTVVGSPLHF
TRBJ1-1,TRBD1,NA,TRBV9,TGTGCCAGCAGCGAAGGACAGGGGCCCGGGGACACTGAAGCTTTCTTT,CASSEGQGPGDTEAFF
TRBJ2-3,TRBD2,NA,TRBV7-3,TGTGCCAGCAGCTTAACCGGCGGGGGAACCACAGATACGCAGTATTTT,CASSLTGGGTTDTQYF
TRBJ1-2,NA,NA,TRBV27,TGTGCCAGCAAACCCCGACGGGGGAACTATGGCTACACCTTC,CASKPRRGNYGYTF